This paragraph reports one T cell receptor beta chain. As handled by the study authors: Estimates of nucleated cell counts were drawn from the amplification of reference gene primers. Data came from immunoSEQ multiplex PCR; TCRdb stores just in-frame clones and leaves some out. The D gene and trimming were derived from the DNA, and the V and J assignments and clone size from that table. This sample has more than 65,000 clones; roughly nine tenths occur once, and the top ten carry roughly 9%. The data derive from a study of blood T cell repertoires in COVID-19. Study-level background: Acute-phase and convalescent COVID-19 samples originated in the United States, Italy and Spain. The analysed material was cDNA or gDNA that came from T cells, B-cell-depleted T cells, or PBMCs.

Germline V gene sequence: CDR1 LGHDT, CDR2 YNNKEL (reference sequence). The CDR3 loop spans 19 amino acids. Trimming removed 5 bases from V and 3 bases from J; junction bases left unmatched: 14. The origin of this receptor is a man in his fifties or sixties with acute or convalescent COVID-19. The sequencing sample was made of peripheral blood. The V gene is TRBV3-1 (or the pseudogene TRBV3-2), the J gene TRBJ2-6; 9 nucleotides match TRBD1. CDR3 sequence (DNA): TGTGCCAGCAGCAGCCGACCGGGACAGGGCTTTGTTGGGGCCAACGTCCTGACTTTC. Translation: CASSSRPGQGFVGANVLTF.